This T cell receptor beta chain was sequenced for a study of cytomegalovirus exposure and HLA in healthy donors. Study overall: In an earlier analysis, around 120 million unique TCR beta sequences were found from some 200 million T cells. General study points: A later analysis found that most CMV-associated TCR beta chains appeared HLA-restricted. In vitro testing confirmed three CMV-associated chains as specific for CMV antigens. The number of N-insertions in an Asian-associated ancestry cluster was reportedly below the roughly 660-donor mean in a later analysis.

V dropped 5 bases and J dropped 4 bases, with 23 bases sitting between them. The CDR3 contains 17 residues. The germline gives CDR1 MNHEY, CDR2 SMNVEV (reference sequence). The PCR employed 60 Vbeta primers together with 13 Jbeta primers. Measured with immunoSEQ multiplex PCR; TCRdb has only the in-frame clones, and not every one. The profile shows about 150,000 clones, approximately 86% of them singletons. The count of this clone is one. Its antigen is still unknown. The rearrangement joins TRBV27 to TRBJ1-2, with a weak D call TRBD1 (5 bases). This TCR was sampled from a woman between 18 and 30 years old in good health and CMV-seronegative. The sequenced sample consisted of PBMCs. CDR3 region: CASSPAPRGGIFYGYTF. The DNA of the CDR3 is TGTGCCAGCAGTCCTGCGCCCCGGGGGGGGATTTTCTATGGCTACACCTTC.